This entry features one TCR beta chain sequence. Its antigen is unidentified. Generated by immunoSEQ multiplex PCR, the TCRdb table keeps only in-frame clones and is missing some. Of more than 85,000 clones listed, approximately 86% are singletons. The entry originates in a study of T cell responses to AZD1222 COVID-19 vaccine. Study-wide background: Recipients boosted at about 4 weeks or about 12 weeks are pooled. Findings and caveats of the study: Possibly, clonal diversity was underestimated; donors were largely white British and included more females. Distributed over spike, vaccine-associated CD4 TCRs predominated at 160-218 and 743-854. Just six AZD1222 recipients tested seropositive at baseline.

V gave up 0 bases and J gave up 6 bases; unmatched junction bases: 9. Per the germline V gene, CDR1 is LGHNA and CDR2 is YNFKEQ. The CDR3 loop spans 17 amino acids. This clonotype was sampled from an adult in good health. V and J are TRBV4-2 and TRBJ2-1; 9 positions match TRBD2. This specimen consisted of peripheral blood, obtained on day 0 of AZD1222 vaccination. CDR3 DNA: TGTGCCAGCAGCCAAGATCCGCCTAGCGGGATGTCCAATGAGCAGTTCTTC. Its translation is CASSQDPPSGMSNEQFF.